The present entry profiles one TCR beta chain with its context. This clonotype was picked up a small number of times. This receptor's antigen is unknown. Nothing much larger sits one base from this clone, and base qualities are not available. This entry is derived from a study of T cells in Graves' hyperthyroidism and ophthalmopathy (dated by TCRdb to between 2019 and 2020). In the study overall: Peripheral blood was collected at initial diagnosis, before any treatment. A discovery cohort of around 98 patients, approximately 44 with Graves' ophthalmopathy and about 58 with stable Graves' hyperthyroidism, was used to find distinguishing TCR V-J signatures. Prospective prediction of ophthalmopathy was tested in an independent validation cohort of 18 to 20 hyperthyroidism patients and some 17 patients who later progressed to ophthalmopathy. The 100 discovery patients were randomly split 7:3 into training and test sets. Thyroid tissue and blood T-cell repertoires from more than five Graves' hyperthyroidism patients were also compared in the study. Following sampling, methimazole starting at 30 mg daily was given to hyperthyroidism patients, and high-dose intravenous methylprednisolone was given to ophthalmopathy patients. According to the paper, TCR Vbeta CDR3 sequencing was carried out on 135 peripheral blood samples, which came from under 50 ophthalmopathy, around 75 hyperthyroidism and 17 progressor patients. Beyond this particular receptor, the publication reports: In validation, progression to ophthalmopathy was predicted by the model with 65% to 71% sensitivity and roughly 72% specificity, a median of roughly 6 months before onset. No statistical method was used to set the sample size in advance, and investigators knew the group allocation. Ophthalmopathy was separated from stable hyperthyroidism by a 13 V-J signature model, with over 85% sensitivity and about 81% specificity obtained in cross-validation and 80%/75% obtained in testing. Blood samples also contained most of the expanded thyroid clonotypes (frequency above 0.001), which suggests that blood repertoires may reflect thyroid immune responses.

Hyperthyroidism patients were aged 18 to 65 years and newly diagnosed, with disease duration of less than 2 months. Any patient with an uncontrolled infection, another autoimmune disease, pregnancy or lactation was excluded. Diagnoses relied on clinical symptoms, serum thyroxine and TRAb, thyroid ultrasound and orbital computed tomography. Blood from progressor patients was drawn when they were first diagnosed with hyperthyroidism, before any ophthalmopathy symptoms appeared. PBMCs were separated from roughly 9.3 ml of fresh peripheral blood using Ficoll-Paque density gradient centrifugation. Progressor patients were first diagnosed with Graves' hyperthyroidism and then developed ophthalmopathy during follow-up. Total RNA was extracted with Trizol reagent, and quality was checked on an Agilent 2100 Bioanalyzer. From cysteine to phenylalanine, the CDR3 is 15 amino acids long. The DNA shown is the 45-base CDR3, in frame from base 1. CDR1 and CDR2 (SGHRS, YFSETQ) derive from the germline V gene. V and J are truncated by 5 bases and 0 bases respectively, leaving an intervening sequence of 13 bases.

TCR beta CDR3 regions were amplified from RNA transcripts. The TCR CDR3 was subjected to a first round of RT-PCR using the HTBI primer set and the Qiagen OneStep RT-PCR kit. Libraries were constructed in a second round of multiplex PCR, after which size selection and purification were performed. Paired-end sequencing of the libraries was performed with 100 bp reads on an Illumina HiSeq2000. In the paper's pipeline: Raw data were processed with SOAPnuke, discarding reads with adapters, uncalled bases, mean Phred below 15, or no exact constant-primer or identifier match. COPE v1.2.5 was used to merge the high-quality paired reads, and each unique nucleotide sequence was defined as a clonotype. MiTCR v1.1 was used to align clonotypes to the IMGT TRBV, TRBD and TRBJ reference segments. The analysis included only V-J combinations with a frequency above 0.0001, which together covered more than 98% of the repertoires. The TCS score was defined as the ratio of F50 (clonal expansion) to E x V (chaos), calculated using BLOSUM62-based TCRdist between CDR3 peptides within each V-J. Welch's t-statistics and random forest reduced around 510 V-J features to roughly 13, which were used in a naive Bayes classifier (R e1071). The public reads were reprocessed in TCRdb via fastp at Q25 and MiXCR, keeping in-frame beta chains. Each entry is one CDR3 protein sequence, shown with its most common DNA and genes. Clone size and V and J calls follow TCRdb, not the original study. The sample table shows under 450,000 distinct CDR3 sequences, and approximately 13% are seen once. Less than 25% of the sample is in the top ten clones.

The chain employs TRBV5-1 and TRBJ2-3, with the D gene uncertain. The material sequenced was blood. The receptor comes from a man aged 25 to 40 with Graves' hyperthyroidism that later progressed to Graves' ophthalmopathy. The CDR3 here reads CASREVAGSTDTQYF. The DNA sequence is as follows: TGCGCCAGCAGAGAGGTCGCAGGAAGCACAGATACGCAGTATTTT.